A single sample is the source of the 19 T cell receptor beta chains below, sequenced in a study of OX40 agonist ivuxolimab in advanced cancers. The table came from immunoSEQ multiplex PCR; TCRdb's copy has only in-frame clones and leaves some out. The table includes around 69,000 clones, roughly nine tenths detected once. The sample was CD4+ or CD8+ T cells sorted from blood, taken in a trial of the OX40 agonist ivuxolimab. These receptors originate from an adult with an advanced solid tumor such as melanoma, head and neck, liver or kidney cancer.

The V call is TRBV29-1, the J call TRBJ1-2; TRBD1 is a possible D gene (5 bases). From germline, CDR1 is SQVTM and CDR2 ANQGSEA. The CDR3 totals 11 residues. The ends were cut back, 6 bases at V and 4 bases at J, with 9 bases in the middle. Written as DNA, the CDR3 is TGCAGCGTGGGGACGGTCTATGGCTACACCTTC. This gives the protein CSVGTVYGYTF.

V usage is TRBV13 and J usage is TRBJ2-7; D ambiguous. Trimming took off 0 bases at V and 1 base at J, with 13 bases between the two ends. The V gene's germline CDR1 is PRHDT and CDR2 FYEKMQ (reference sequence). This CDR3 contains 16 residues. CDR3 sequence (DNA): TGTGCCAGCAGCTTAGGAAATAACCTCCAATCCTACGAGCAGTACTTC. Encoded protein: CASSLGNNLQSYEQYF. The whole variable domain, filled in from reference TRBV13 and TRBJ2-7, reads AAGVIQSPRHLIKEKRETATLKCYPIPRHDTVYWYQQGPGQDPQFLISFYEKMQSDKGSIPDRFSAQQFSDYHSELNMSSLELGDSALYFCASSLGNNLQSYEQYFGPGTRLTVT.

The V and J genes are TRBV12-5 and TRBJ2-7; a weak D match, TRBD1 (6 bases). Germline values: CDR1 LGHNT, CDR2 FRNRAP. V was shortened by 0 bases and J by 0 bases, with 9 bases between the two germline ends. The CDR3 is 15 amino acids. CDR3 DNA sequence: TGTGCTAGTGGTTTGGTTACAGGGCCCTCCTACGAGCAGTACTTC. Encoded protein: CASGLVTGPSYEQYF.

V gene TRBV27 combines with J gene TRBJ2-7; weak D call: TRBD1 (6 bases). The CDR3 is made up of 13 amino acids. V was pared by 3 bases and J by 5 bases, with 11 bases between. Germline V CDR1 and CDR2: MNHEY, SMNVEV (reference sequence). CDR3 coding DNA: TGTGCCAGCAGTTTGGCAGGGGACGACGAGCAGTACTTC. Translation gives CASSLAGDDEQYF.

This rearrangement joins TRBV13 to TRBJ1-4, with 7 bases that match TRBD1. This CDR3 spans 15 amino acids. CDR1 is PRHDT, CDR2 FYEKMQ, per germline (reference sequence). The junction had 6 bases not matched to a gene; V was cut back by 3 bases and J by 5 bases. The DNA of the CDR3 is TGTGCCAGCAGCTTTAGCCGGGACAGAAATGAAAAACTGTTTTTT. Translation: CASSFSRDRNEKLFF.

This chain's CDR3 is CASSHPKTGLNTEAFF. The CDR3 region has the DNA TGCGCCAGCAGCCATCCTAAAACGGGTTTGAACACTGAAGCTTTCTTT. The chain couples TRBV4-1 to TRBJ1-1; no reliable D call. CDR1 is MGHRA, CDR2 YSYEKL, per germline. This CDR3 spans 16 amino acids. Trimming stripped 3 bases from V and 0 bases from J, with 14 bases between.

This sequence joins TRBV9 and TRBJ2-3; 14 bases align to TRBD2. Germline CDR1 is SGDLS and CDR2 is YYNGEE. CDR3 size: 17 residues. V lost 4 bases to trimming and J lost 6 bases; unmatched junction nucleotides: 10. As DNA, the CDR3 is TGTGCCAGCAGCCCCGACGGGACTAGCGGGGGCATGGATACGCAGTATTTT. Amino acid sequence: CASSPDGTSGGMDTQYF.

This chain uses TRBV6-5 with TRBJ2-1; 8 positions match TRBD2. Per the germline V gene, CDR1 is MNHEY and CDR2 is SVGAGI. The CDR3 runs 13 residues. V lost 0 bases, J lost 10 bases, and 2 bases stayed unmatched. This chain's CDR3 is CASSYSAGVEQFF. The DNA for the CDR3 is TGTGCCAGCAGTTACTCAGCGGGAGTGGAGCAGTTCTTC.

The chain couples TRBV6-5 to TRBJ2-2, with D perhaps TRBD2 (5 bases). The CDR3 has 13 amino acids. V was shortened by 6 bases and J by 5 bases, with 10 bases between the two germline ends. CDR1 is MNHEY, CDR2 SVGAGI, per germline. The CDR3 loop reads CASRNTGTGELFF. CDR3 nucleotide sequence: TGTGCCAGCAGAAACACGGGGACCGGGGAGCTGTTTTTT.

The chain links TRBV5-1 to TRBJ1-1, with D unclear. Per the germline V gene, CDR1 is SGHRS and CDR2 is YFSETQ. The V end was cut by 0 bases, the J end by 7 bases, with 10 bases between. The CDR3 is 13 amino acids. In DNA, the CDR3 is TGCGCCAGCAGCTTGGAGGGCTGGAGTGAAGCTTTCTTT. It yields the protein CASSLEGWSEAFF.

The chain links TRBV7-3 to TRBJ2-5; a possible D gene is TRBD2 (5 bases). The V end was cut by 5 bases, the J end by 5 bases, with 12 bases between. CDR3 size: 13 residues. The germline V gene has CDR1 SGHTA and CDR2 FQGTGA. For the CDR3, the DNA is TGTGCCAGCAGCCCCAGCGGAGCGGAGACCCAGTACTTC. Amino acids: CASSPSGAETQYF.

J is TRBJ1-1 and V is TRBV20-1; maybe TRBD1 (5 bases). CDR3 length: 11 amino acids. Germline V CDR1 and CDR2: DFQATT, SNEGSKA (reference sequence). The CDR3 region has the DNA TGCAATCCTTGGGGGAAGACTGAAGCTTTCTTT. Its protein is CNPWGKTEAFF.

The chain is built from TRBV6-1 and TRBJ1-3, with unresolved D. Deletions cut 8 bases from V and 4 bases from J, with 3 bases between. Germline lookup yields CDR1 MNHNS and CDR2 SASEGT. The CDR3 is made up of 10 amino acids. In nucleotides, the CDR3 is TGTGCCAGCGTGGGAAACACCATATATTTT. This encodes CASVGNTIYF.

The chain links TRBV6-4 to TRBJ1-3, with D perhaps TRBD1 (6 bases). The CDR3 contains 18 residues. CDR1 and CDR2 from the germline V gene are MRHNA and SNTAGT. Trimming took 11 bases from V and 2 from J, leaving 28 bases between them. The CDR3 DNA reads TGTGCCCGTCACTCTCCTATTTTGGGGGCCCCACCTGGAAACACCATATATTTT. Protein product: CARHSPILGAPPGNTIYF.

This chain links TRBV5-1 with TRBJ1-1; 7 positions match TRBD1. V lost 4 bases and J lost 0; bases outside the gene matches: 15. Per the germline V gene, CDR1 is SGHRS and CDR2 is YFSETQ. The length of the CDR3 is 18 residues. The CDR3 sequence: CASSRSSGTDNMNTEAFF. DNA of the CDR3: TGCGCCAGCAGCAGATCCTCCGGGACAGATAACATGAACACTGAAGCTTTCTTT. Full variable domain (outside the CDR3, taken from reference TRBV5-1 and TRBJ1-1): KAGVTQTPRYLIKTRGQQVTLSCSPISGHRSVSWYQQTPGQGLQFLFEYFSETQRNKGNFPGRFSGRQFSNSRSEMNVSTLELGDSALYLCASSRSSGTDNMNTEAFFGQGTRLTVV.

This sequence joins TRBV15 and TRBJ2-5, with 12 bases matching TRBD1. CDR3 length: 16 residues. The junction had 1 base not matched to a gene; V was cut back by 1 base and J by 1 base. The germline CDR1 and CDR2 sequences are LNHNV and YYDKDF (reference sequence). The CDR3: CATSRGDRGLQETQYF. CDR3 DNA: TGTGCCACCAGCAGAGGGGACAGGGGGCTCCAAGAGACCCAGTACTTC.

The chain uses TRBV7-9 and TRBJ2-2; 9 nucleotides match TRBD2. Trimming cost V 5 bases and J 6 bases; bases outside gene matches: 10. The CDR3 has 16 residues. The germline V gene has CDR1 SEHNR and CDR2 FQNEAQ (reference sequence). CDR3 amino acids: CASSPELAGVSGELFF. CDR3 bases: TGTGCCAGCAGCCCCGAACTAGCGGGTGTCTCCGGGGAGCTGTTTTTT.

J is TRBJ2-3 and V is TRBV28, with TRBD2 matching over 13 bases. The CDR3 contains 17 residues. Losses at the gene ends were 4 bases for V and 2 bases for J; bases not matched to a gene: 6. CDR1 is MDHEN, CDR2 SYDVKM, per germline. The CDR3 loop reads CASSSLTSGRTTDTQYF. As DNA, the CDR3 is TGTGCCAGCAGTTCGTTGACTAGCGGGAGGACCACAGATACGCAGTATTTT.

The DNA of the CDR3 is TGCGCCAGCAGCTCTCATCCGGAACAGCTGAACTATGGCTACACCTTC. Amino acids: CASSSHPEQLNYGYTF. The chain joins TRBV5-1 to TRBJ1-2; D is uncertain. The CDR3 is 16 amino acids. V was pared by 3 bases and J by 2 bases, with 17 bases between. Germline CDR1 SGHRS, CDR2 YFSETQ.